This T cell receptor (beta chain) was observed in a study of beta chain features in type 1 diabetes. In the study overall: Examination spanned roughly 110 million sorted cells from all samples.

After removal of 3 bases from V and 4 bases from J, the junction contained 3 bases not matched to a gene. CDR3 length equals 13 residues. The germline CDR1 and CDR2 sequences are LNHDA and SQIVND (reference sequence). The table lists this clone with a few counts. Its antigen is unknown. The whole isolated RNA underwent reverse transcription, so sequencing captured expressed TCRB transcripts. Here immunoSEQ multiplex PCR was the method, and the copy in TCRdb shows in-frame clones only, minus some. The sample consists of 550,000 to 850,000 clones, around an eighth of them appearing once. Study-wide results and caveats: Patients with type 1 diabetes carried fewer insertions and had more deletions at their VDJ junctions. Type 1 diabetes patients showed a moderate but significant shortening of TCRB CDR3s in all four CD4+ subsets.

Specimen: naive CD4+ T cells from blood. V gene TRBV19 combines with J gene TRBJ2-7; TRBD1 matches 7 bases. The source is a man younger than 35 with type 1 diabetes. CDR3 protein: CASSITGVYEQYF. In nucleotides, the CDR3 is TGTGCCAGTAGTATCACAGGGGTTTACGAGCAGTACTTC.